Below are 28 T cell receptor beta chains sequenced from a single sample in a study of T cells in Graves' hyperthyroidism and ophthalmopathy. TCR beta CDR3 regions were amplified from RNA. The primer set for the first-round RT-PCR of the TCR CDR3 was HTBI. TCRdb reanalysed the multiplex PCR reads using MiXCR and keeps one entry per CDR3 protein. The table shows hundreds of thousands of distinct CDR3 sequences, with more than 30% occurring only once. Material: blood. The receptors shown here come from a man younger than 35 with Graves' hyperthyroidism.

This chain joins TRBV9 and TRBJ1-1, with D tentatively TRBD1 (6 bases). CDR1 SGDLS and CDR2 YYNGEE come from the germline V gene. The CDR3 loop spans 14 amino acids. The V end was cut by 2 bases, the J end by 4 bases, with 12 bases between. CDR3 sequence: CASSVFTGSTEAFF. DNA of the CDR3: TGTGCCAGCAGCGTTTTCACAGGGAGCACTGAAGCTTTCTTT.

In its sample, this clonotype was seen a few times. This rearrangement joins TRBV9 to TRBJ2-5; D remains unclear. This CDR3 has 12 amino acids. Between the trimmed V and J ends, which lost 4 bases and 7 bases, there was a span of 11 bases. CDR1 and CDR2 from the germline V gene are SGDLS and YYNGEE. The CDR3 bases are TGTGCCAGCAGCTTAGTTACGCGGACCCAGTACTTC. Its translation is CASSLVTRTQYF.

To note about this clonotype: It is likely a read error, because the conserved phenylalanine at the end of the CDR3 is missing. The DNA is left out, because the CDR3 cannot be placed on it with certainty; the CDR3 is given as TCRdb lists it. This chain uses TRBV7-9 with TRBJ2-5; the table calls TRBD2, which could not be checked here. CDR1 SEHNR and CDR2 FQNEAQ come from the germline V gene (reference sequence). The CDR3 length is 8 residues, termini included. CDR3 sequence reads: CASSPSRT.

This clonotype was observed many times. The CDR3 loop reads CASSVGWESGNTIYF. CDR3 DNA: TGTGCCAGCAGCGTCGGGTGGGAGTCTGGAAACACCATATATTTT. The chain employs TRBV9 and TRBJ1-3; D call uncertain. Germline V lookup: CDR1 SGDLS, CDR2 YYNGEE. This CDR3 has 15 residues. Between the trimmed V and J ends, which lost 2 bases and 1 base, there was a span of 10 bases.

The CDR3 DNA reads TGTGCCAGCAGCTCGGGGGGGCCGCGGAATGAGCAGTACTTC. It encodes CASSSGGPRNEQYF. The V gene is TRBV7-9, the J gene TRBJ2-7, with TRBD2 matching over 8 bases. This CDR3 has 14 amino acids. CDR1 and CDR2 (germline): SEHNR, FQNEAQ (reference sequence). The trim removed 4 bases at V and 7 bases at J, leaving 9 bases unmatched.

A word on this clonotype: This could be a read error, since a much larger clone is one nucleotide away. The rearrangement links TRBV29-1 to TRBJ2-7; TRBD1 aligns across 8 bases. The CDR3 runs to 13 residues. Trimming took 7 bases from V and 9 from J; bases not matched to a gene: 14. Per germline, CDR1 SQVTM and CDR2 ANQGSEA. For the CDR3, the DNA is TGCAGCGCCTCGGGACAGGTGCCGAACGGGCAGTACTTC. Residues: CSASGQVPNGQYF.

This clonotype was seen at least ten times. The chain uses TRBV7-3 and TRBJ1-5; D uncertain. V lost 0 bases and J 5 bases, leaving 5 bases between the germline ends. This CDR3 has 13 residues. Germline CDR1 is SGHTA and CDR2 is FQGTGA. The CDR3 DNA reads TGTGCCAGCAGCTTAACGATAGATCAGCCCCAGCATTTT. This sequence encodes CASSLTIDQPQHF.

This chain links TRBV4-2 with TRBJ2-5; D remains unclear. Germline V gene lookup returns CDR1 LGHNA and CDR2 YNFKEQ. Between the trimmed V and J ends, which lost 1 base and 5 bases, there was a span of 11 bases. This CDR3 has 14 residues. The CDR3 protein is CASSQVLLIETQYF. The DNA of the CDR3 is TGTGCCAGCAGCCAAGTACTGCTGATCGAGACCCAGTACTTC.

Ten or more counts support this clonotype. The junction does not match germline at one end; this may be a read error. The V and J genes are TRBV7-7 and TRBJ2-5, with D unclear. This CDR3 contains 15 residues. Germline V gene sequence: CDR1 SSHAT, CDR2 FNYEAQ (reference sequence). CDR3 coding DNA: TGTGCTAGCAGCTTAGGGCACGGCCTCCAAGAGACCCAGTACTTC. Translation: CASSLGHGLQETQYF.

This clonotype was recorded at least ten times. The chain couples TRBV10-3 to TRBJ1-1; D is possibly TRBD1 (6 bases). V lost 11 bases to trimming and J lost 3 bases, with 13 bases between them. Germline V lookup: CDR1 ENHRY, CDR2 SYGVKD. This CDR3 contains 12 residues. This CDR3 is CASNRGHTEAFF. CDR3 nucleotide sequence: TGTGCCTCTAACCGGGGGCACACTGAAGCTTTCTTT.

This clonotype has at least ten counts. The V and J genes are TRBV5-6 and TRBJ2-5; TRBD2 agrees at 10 bases. The CDR3 length is 14 residues. CDR1 and CDR2 from the germline V gene are SGHDT and YYEEEE. Trimming took 3 bases from V and 5 from J; bases not matched to a gene: 4. The CDR3 loop is CASSSSTSGETQYF. The CDR3 DNA sequence: TGTGCCAGCAGCTCGTCGACTAGCGGGGAGACCCAGTACTTC.

The chain employs TRBV29-1 and TRBJ1-3; D is perhaps TRBD1 (6 bases). The V and J ends lost 6 bases and 2 bases respectively, with 14 bases between them. Germline V gives CDR1 SQVTM, CDR2 ANQGSEA. The CDR3 consists of 14 residues. The CDR3 DNA follows: TGCAGCGTGGGAGAACAGGGCGCTGGAAACACCATATATTTT. Translation: CSVGEQGAGNTIYF.

Turning to this clonotype: A clone one base away is much larger, so this may be a read error. The V and J genes are TRBV7-8 and TRBJ1-1, with a possible D match to TRBD1 (5 bases). This CDR3 has 14 residues. CDR1 and CDR2 from the germline V gene are SGHVS and FQNEAQ. V was clipped by 5 bases and J by 8 bases, with 18 bases between them. CDR3 sequence: CASSPPDGAMEAFF. CDR3 nucleotide sequence: TGTGCCAGCAGCCCGCCTGATGGGGCTATGGAAGCTTTCTTT.

The chain couples TRBV2 to TRBJ2-2, with D perhaps being TRBD1 or TRBD2 (5 bases each). V was pared by 7 bases and J by 6 bases, with 24 bases between. Germline V gives CDR1 SNHLY, CDR2 FYNNEI. The CDR3 loop spans 17 amino acids. The CDR3 sequence: CASMGELGVLRAGELFF. The CDR3 region has the DNA TGTGCCAGCATGGGGGAGTTAGGAGTTCTCCGAGCCGGGGAGCTGTTTTTT. Based on the CDR3 plus reference TRBV2 and TRBJ2-2, the full variable domain is EPEVTQTPSHQVTQMGQEVILRCVPISNHLYFYWYRQILGQKVEFLVSFYNNEISEKSEIFDDQFSVERPDGSNFTLKIRSTKLEDSAMYFCASMGELGVLRAGELFFGEGSRLTVL.

Ten or more counts support this clonotype. DNA of the CDR3: TGTGCCACCCAGGGAGGGACAGGGGGCTCCTACGAGCAGTACTTC. It specifies CATQGGTGGSYEQYF. The rearrangement links TRBV24-1 to TRBJ2-7, with 11 bases matching TRBD1. This CDR3 has 15 residues. V was clipped by 9 bases and J by 0 bases; unmatched bases: 6. CDR1 is KGHDR, CDR2 SFDVKD, per germline.

The V and J genes are TRBV7-2 and TRBJ1-2; D perhaps matches TRBD1 (5 bases). Germline CDR1 SGHTA, CDR2 FQGNSA. The CDR3 totals 12 residues. As DNA, the CDR3 is TGTGCTAGCCTTAGGGGCGACTATGGCTACACCTTC. Translating it yields CASLRGDYGYTF.

J is TRBJ2-5 and V is TRBV18; D is possibly TRBD1 (5 bases). V shed 0 bases and J shed 0 bases, with 8 bases lying between them. Germline-derived CDR1 and CDR2 are KGHSH and LQKENI. This CDR3 comprises 15 residues. In DNA, the CDR3 is TGTGCCAGCTCACCACCAGGCAGGGACCAAGAGACCCAGTACTTC. Its translation is CASSPPGRDQETQYF.

The table lists this clonotype with many counts. V is TRBV19 and J is TRBJ2-5; D could derive from TRBD1 or TRBD2 (5 bases each). Germline V gene data show CDR1 as LNHDA and CDR2 as SQIVND (reference sequence). V lost 8 bases and J 5 bases, leaving 12 bases between the germline ends. This CDR3 contains 12 residues. CDR3 residues: CASGTSGETQYF. DNA of the CDR3: TGTGCCAGTGGGACCTCCGGGGAGACCCAGTACTTC.

This clonotype appeared many times. V and J are TRBV7-2 and TRBJ1-5; no clear D. Germline loops: CDR1 SGHTA, CDR2 FQGNSA. This CDR3 is 13 amino acids long. The ends were cut back, 1 base at V and 9 bases at J, with 10 bases in the middle. This CDR3 is CASSLGGSRPQHF. The CDR3 DNA reads TGTGCCAGCAGCTTAGGTGGGTCCCGGCCCCAGCATTTT.

The rearrangement joins TRBV6-2 or TRBV6-3 to TRBJ2-7; TRBD1 agrees at 9 bases. V trimming: 5 bases; J trimming: 7 bases; junction bases outside the gene matches: 3. Germline V CDR1 and CDR2: MNHEY, SVGEGT. CDR3 length: 12 residues. The CDR3 here is CASSGQGLEQYF. The CDR3 region has the DNA TGTGCCAGCAGTGGACAGGGGTTGGAGCAGTACTTC.

The chain uses TRBV15 and TRBJ2-2, with 9 bases matching TRBD1. This CDR3 is built from 18 residues. Losses at the gene ends were 3 bases for V and 1 base for J; bases not matched to a gene: 9. Per the germline V gene, CDR1 is LNHNV and CDR2 is YYDKDF (reference sequence). CDR3 region: CATSSDHSDRGNTGELFF. DNA for the CDR3: TGTGCCACCAGCAGCGATCACTCGGACAGGGGGAACACCGGGGAGCTGTTTTTT.

The chain has TRBV29-1 and TRBJ2-7; D is unclear. Germline lookup yields CDR1 SQVTM and CDR2 ANQGSEA. This CDR3 has 12 amino acids. Deletions cut 6 bases from V and 4 bases from J, with 13 bases between. CDR3 in amino acids: CSVADVGYEQYF. The CDR3 DNA reads as TGCAGCGTGGCTGATGTGGGTTACGAGCAGTACTTC.

With regard to this clonotype: One base away lies a much larger clone, so this may be a sequencing read error. V gene TRBV20-1 combines with J gene TRBJ1-6; D gene unclear. The germline V gene has CDR1 DFQATT and CDR2 SNEGSKA (reference sequence). This CDR3 has 12 residues. The CDR3 sequence is CSASTINSSLHF. DNA of the CDR3: TGCAGTGCCAGTACAATTAATTCATCCCTCCACTTT.

In its sample, this clonotype was seen a few times. CDR3 region: CASSLSHRDRESYEQYF. CDR3 coding DNA: TGTGCCAGCAGCCTTAGCCACCGGGACAGAGAATCCTACGAGCAGTACTTC. This sequence joins TRBV7-9 and TRBJ2-7, with TRBD1 matching over 7 bases. V was pared by 5 bases and J by 1 base, with 14 bases of the junction left unmatched. CDR3 length equals 17 residues. CDR1 is SEHNR and CDR2 is FQNEAQ in the germline V gene (reference sequence). The full variable domain, in which reference TRBV7-9 and TRBJ2-7 provide the parts outside the CDR3, is DTGVSQNPRHKITKRGQNVTFRCDPISEHNRLYWYRQTLGQGPEFLTYFQNEAQLEKSRLLSDRFSAERPKGSFSTLEIQRTEQGDSAMYLCASSLSHRDRESYEQYFGPGTRLTVT.

This clonotype showed up just a few times. The J gene is TRBJ2-7, the V gene TRBV20-1, with 7 bases identical to TRBD1. Germline CDR1 is DFQATT and CDR2 is SNEGSKA (reference sequence). V lost 5 bases, J lost 5 bases, and 6 bases stayed unmatched. The CDR3 spans 12 residues. CDR3 sequence reads: CSAATGSNEQYF. Written as DNA, the CDR3 is TGCAGTGCTGCGACAGGGAGTAACGAGCAGTACTTC.

CDR3 nucleotide sequence: TGTGCCAGCAGTGAAGGTGGAGGGAATGAAAAACTGTTTTTT. It codes for CASSEGGGNEKLFF. The J gene is TRBJ1-4, the V gene TRBV6-4; D is uncertain. The CDR3 contains 14 residues. Germline V gene data show CDR1 as MRHNA and CDR2 as SNTAGT. V was trimmed by 3 bases and J by 5 bases, leaving 10 bases between them.

CDR3 sequence (DNA): TGTGCCAGCCGTCCGACTAGAAGGTCCTACGAGCAGTACTTC. Protein sequence: CASRPTRRSYEQYF. The chain has TRBV7-8 and TRBJ2-7; tentatively, D is TRBD2 (6 bases). This CDR3 has 14 residues. V dropped 8 bases and J dropped 1 base, with 15 bases sitting between them. From germline, CDR1 is SGHVS and CDR2 FQNEAQ.

In its sample, this clonotype was seen many times. The V and J genes are TRBV19 and TRBJ1-5; 12 bases are a match to TRBD1. The CDR3 is made up of 17 amino acids. Looked up from germline, CDR1 is LNHDA and CDR2 is SQIVND (reference sequence). With 4 bases clipped from V and 6 bases from J, the junction kept 10 bases outside the gene matches. Written as DNA, the CDR3 is TGTGCCAGTAGTAATCGGGACAGGGGGCAAGGGGTTCAGCCCCAGCATTTT. Its translation: CASSNRDRGQGVQPQHF.